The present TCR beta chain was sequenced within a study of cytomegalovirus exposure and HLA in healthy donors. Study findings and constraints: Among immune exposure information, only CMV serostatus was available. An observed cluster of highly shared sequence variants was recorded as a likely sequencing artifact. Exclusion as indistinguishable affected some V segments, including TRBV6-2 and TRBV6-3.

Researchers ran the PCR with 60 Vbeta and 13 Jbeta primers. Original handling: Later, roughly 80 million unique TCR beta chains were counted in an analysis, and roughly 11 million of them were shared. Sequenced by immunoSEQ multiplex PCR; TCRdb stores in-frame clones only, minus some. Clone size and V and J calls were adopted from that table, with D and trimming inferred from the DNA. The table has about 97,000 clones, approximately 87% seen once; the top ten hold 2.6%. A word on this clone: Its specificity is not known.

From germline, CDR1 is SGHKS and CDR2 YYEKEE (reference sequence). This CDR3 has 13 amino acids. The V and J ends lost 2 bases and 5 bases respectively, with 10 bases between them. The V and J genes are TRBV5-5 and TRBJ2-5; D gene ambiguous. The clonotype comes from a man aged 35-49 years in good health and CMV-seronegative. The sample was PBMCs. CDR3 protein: CASSFASLETQYF. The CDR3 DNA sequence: TGTGCCAGCAGCTTTGCTTCACTCGAGACCCAGTACTTC.